Below, one T cell receptor (beta chain) is given with its context. This specimen comes from a study of cytomegalovirus exposure and HLA in healthy donors. The PCR was carried out with 60 Vbeta primers and 13 Jbeta primers. The protocol was immunoSEQ multiplex PCR, while the TCRdb copy is restricted to in-frame clones and leaves out a portion. The sample records over 130,000 clones, roughly 65% being singletons. The CDR3 runs to 15 residues. V lost 2 bases to trimming and J lost 5 bases; unmatched junction nucleotides: 8. Germline values: CDR1 SGDLS, CDR2 YYNGEE. This receptor was taken from a woman between 25 and 40 years old in good health and CMV-seronegative. The chain is built from TRBV9 and TRBJ2-3; 7 bases match TRBD2. Sequenced input: PBMCs. CDR3 DNA sequence: TGTGCCAGCAGCGTTGAGGGAGGGCCTTTAGATACGCAGTATTTT. Protein: CASSVEGGPLDTQYF. Full variable domain (remainder filled in from reference TRBV9 and TRBJ2-3): DSGVTQTPKHLITATGQRVTLRCSPRSGDLSVYWYQQSLDQGLQFLIQYYNGEERAKGNILERFSAQQFPDLHSELNLSSLELGDSALYFCASSVEGGPLDTQYFGPGTRLTVL.